This is a list of T cell receptor beta chains from one sample in a study of blood T cell repertoires in COVID-19. Only in-frame clones appear in the TCRdb table, and some are missing; sequencing was by immunoSEQ multiplex PCR. The table lists 70,000 to 95,000 clones, around 96% of them singletons. The material sequenced was peripheral blood. Receptors originate from a human donor with active COVID-19. The donor label of this sample is uncertain. Both conserved end residues are part of each CDR3. A D gene is named only where the DNA matches it firmly. Size is stated for part of the rows, as once, few or many counts, or as a class when the clone is expanded.

D gene,J gene,clone size,V gene,CDR3 DNA,CDR3 protein
.,TRBJ2-5,.,TRBV27,TGTGCCAGCAGAAGACTTGGGGGGGAGACCCAGTACTTC,CASRRLGGETQYF
.,TRBJ1-2,.,TRBV5-8,TGTGCCAGCAGCTTGGTTGGCAGGGGCGCTGAGATCTATGGCTACACCTTC,CASSLVGRGAEIYGYTF
.,TRBJ1-1,few,TRBV7-9,TGTGCCAGCAGCTTTGATACTAAAGGGGCTGAAGCTTTCTTT,CASSFDTKGAEAFF
.,TRBJ1-5,.,TRBV24-1,TGTGCCACCAGTGGCATAGGAGACGGCAATCAGCCCCAGCATTTT,CATSGIGDGNQPQHF
.,TRBJ1-3,.,TRBV7-9,TGTGCCAGCAGCTTAAGAGTGGCTGGAAACACCATATATTTT,CASSLRVAGNTIYF
TRBD1,TRBJ1-5,.,TRBV9,TGTGCCAGCAGCGTAGGACAGGGGGGTCAGCCCCAGCATTTT,CASSVGQGGQPQHF
.,TRBJ2-6,.,TRBV12-3/TRBV12-4,TGTGCCAGTACAGGGACCGGGGCCAACGTCCTGACTTTC,CASTGTGANVLTF
.,TRBJ1-5,.,TRBV7-2,TGTGCCAGCAGCGTAGACGGCGCAGGGCATCAGCCCCAGCATTTT,CASSVDGAGHQPQHF
TRBD1,TRBJ2-2,once,TRBV7-8,TGTGCCAGCAGCTCGACAGGGATAGGATGGGCCGGGGAGCTGTTTTTT,CASSSTGIGWAGELFF
TRBD1,TRBJ2-7,.,TRBV7-6,TGTGCCAGCAGTCAACAGGGGGCCAGCGGGATGAGCGAGCAGTACTTC,CASSQQGASGMSEQYF
.,TRBJ2-3,.,TRBV3-1/TRBV3-2,TGTGCCAGCAGCCAAGGGACGGGGAGGGATACGCAGTATTTT,CASSQGTGRDTQYF
.,TRBJ2-2,.,TRBV5-6,TGTGCCAGCAGCAGACGACAGTGGCAGACGACAACCGGGGAGCTGTTTTTT,CASSRRQWQTTTGELFF
.,TRBJ2-7,few,TRBV6-6,TGTGCCAGCAGTTACGATCGTACTACCTACGAGCAGTACTTC,CASSYDRTTYEQYF
TRBD2,TRBJ2-3,.,TRBV3-1/TRBV3-2,TGTGCCAGCAGCCCAAGTAGCGGGGTGCTAGATACGCAGTATTTT,CASSPSSGVLDTQYF
TRBD2,TRBJ2-7,.,TRBV10-1,TGCGCCAGCAGTGACGGGACTAGCGGGCTCAGGGACGAGCAGTACTTC,CASSDGTSGLRDEQYF
TRBD2,TRBJ2-1,.,TRBV6-5,TGTGCCAGCAGCTACTCCCAGCGGGGGATCTACAATGAGCAGTTCTTC,CASSYSQRGIYNEQFF
TRBD2,TRBJ2-3,.,TRBV18,TGTGCCAGCTCACAAACATTCGGGGGGGCCTCAGATACGCAGTATTTT,CASSQTFGGASDTQYF
TRBD2,TRBJ2-4,.,TRBV27,TGTGCCAGCAGTTTAAAAGCGGGGAAAAACATTCAGTACTTC,CASSLKAGKNIQYF
.,TRBJ2-1,.,TRBV5-1,TGCGCCAGCAGCTTAGGTACAGGGTTCGAGCAGTTCTTC,CASSLGTGFEQFF
.,TRBJ1-1,.,TRBV7-6,TGTGCCAGCAGCCCCCCTGGGGGGGGGCAGGACACTGAAGCTTTCTTT,CASSPPGGGQDTEAFF
TRBD1,TRBJ1-1,.,TRBV18,TGTGCCAGCTCACCACAAGGACAGGGTGGAGCGTACACTGAAGCTTTCTTT,CASSPQGQGGAYTEAFF
TRBD2,TRBJ2-2,.,TRBV7-9,TGTGCCAGCAGCGCAACTAGCGGGGGCCTTAACACCGGGGAGCTGTTTTTT,CASSATSGGLNTGELFF
TRBD1,TRBJ1-6,.,TRBV28,TGTGCCAGCAGCCGACCCGGGACAGGGCCAACCTATAATTCACCCCTCCACTTT,CASSRPGTGPTYNSPLHF
.,TRBJ2-2,.,TRBV5-1,TGCGCCAGCAGCTTGGGGGGACAAAGAAACACCGGGGAGCTGTTTTTT,CASSLGGQRNTGELFF
.,TRBJ2-5,.,TRBV5-6,TGTGCCAGCAGCTTGATCGAGGGGGTTTACCAAGAGACCCAGTACTTC,CASSLIEGVYQETQYF
.,TRBJ1-1,.,TRBV10-3,TGTGCCATCAAACAGGGAAACACTGAAGCTTTCTTT,CAIKQGNTEAFF
TRBD1,TRBJ2-2,.,TRBV18,TGTGCCAGCTCACCTCCGGGGACAGGGAACACCGGGGAGCTGTTTTTT,CASSPPGTGNTGELFF
TRBD2,TRBJ2-7,.,TRBV7-9,TGTGCCAGCAGCTCAATAGCGGGAGACCTCTCCTACGAGCAGTACTTC,CASSSIAGDLSYEQYF
.,TRBJ2-3,.,TRBV10-1,TGCGCCAGCAGTGAGAACAGGCCGGGAGATACGCAGTATTTT,CASSENRPGDTQYF
.,TRBJ2-2,few,TRBV2,TGTGCCAGCTCCAGTAGCTTTGCCGGGGAGCTGTTTTTT,CASSSSFAGELFF
.,TRBJ2-1,.,TRBV27,TGTGCCAGCAGAGAAACACGATACAATGAGCAGTTCTTC,CASRETRYNEQFF
.,TRBJ1-5,.,TRBV19,TGTGCCAGCTCAGGGGTTCGGCAGCCCCAGCATTTT,CASSGVRQPQHF
TRBD1,TRBJ1-5,.,TRBV27,TGTGCCAGCAGTCCCGGGACAGGGGGATTTCAGCCCCAGCATTTT,CASSPGTGGFQPQHF
.,TRBJ1-2,.,TRBV7-8,TGTGCCAGCAGCTTAGCGAGGGCATCTAACTATGGCTACACCTTC,CASSLARASNYGYTF
TRBD2,TRBJ2-7,.,TRBV5-1,TGCGCCAGCAGCCTAGGACTAGCGGGACCAGAGCGCGAGCAGTACTTC,CASSLGLAGPEREQYF
.,TRBJ2-7,.,TRBV4-2,TGTGCCAGCAGCCAAGAAGGGCCAGGGGACGTGTACGAGCAGTACTTC,CASSQEGPGDVYEQYF
TRBD2,TRBJ2-1,.,TRBV4-2,TGTGCCAGCAGCCAAGGCAATAGCGGGGCCCAGGAGCAGTTCTTC,CASSQGNSGAQEQFF
.,TRBJ1-6,.,TRBV7-9,TGTGCCAGCAGCCTATTAAGGACTGGGAATTCACCCCTCCACTTT,CASSLLRTGNSPLHF
TRBD2,TRBJ2-4,.,TRBV5-1,TGCGCCAGCAGCTCCGGGACTAGCGGGAGTGTCATTCAGTACTTC,CASSSGTSGSVIQYF
.,TRBJ1-4,.,TRBV4-1,TGCGCCAGCAGCCGACCGGGACAAAGAAATGAAAAACTGTTTTTT,CASSRPGQRNEKLFF
TRBD2,TRBJ2-1,.,TRBV6-1,TGTGCCAGCAGTGATAGCGGGAGCTCCTACAATGAGCAGTTCTTC,CASSDSGSSYNEQFF
TRBD1,TRBJ1-4,.,TRBV2,TGTGCCAGCTCGGACAGGATTTACGAAAAACTGTTTTTT,CASSDRIYEKLFF
.,TRBJ1-1,.,TRBV7-8,TGTGCCACCTCATTGGCGCGGTTTGAAGCTTTCTTT,CATSLARFEAFF
TRBD1,TRBJ1-6,few,TRBV28,TGTGCCAGCAGGGGACAGGGGGTAGTCTCACCCCTCCACTTT,CASRGQGVVSPLHF
.,TRBJ2-5,.,TRBV11-1,TGTGCCAGCAGCTTAGGTGCGGGAACCCAGTACTTC,CASSLGAGTQYF
.,TRBJ2-7,.,TRBV27,TGTGCCAGCAGAAATCAGGGTTACTCCTACGAGCAGTACTTC,CASRNQGYSYEQYF
TRBD2,TRBJ2-2,.,TRBV6-5,TGTGCCAGCAGTAGGACTAGCGGCGTCACCGGGGAGCTGTTTTTT,CASSRTSGVTGELFF
.,TRBJ1-2,.,TRBV28,TGTGCCAGCAGCCCACAGGGAATCAATGGCTACACCTTC,CASSPQGINGYTF
TRBD1,TRBJ1-4,once,TRBV11-2,TGTGCCAGCAGCCCCGAGACAGGGGAAAAACTGTTTTTT,CASSPETGEKLFF